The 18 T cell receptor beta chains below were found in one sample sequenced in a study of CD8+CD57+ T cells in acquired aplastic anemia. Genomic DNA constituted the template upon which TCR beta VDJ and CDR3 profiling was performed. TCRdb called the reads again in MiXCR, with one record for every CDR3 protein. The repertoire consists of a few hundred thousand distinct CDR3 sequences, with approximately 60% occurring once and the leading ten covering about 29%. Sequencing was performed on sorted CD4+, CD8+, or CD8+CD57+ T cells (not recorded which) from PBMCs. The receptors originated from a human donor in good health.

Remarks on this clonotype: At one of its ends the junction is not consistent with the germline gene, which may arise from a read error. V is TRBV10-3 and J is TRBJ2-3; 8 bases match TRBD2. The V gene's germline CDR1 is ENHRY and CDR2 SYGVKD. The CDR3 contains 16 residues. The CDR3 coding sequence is TGTGCCAGCAGTTACTCAGGCGGGGGGAGCACAGATACGCAGTATTTT. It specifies CASSYSGGGSTDTQYF.

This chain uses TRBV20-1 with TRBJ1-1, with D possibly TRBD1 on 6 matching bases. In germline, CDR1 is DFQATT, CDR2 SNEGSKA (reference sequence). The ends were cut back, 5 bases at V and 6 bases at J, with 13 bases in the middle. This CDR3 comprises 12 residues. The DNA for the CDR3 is TGCAGTGCTCGAGGACAGAGCGCTGAAGCTTTCTTT. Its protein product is CSARGQSAEAFF.

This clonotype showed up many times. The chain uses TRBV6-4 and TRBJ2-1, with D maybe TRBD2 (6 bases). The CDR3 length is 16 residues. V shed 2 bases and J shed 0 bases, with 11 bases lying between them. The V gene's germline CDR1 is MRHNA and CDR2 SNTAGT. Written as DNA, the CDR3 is TGTGCCAGCAGTGACGGGGGGTCCGGCTCCTACAATGAGCAGTTCTTC. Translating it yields CASSDGGSGSYNEQFF.

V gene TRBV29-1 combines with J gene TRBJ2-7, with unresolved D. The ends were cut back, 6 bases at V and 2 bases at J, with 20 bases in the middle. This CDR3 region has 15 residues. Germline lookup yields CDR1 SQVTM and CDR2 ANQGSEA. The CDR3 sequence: CSVSPSGRVAYEQYF. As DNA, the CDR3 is TGCAGCGTAAGCCCTTCAGGCCGTGTGGCCTACGAGCAGTACTTC.

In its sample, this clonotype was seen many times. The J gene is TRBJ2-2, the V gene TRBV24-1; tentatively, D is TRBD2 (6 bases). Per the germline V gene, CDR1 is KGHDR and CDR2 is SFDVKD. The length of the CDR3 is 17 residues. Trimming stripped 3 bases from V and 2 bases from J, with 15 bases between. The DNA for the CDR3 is TGTGCCACCAGTGATGGGGTAATAGCGGTAAACACCGGGGAGCTGTTTTTT. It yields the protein CATSDGVIAVNTGELFF.

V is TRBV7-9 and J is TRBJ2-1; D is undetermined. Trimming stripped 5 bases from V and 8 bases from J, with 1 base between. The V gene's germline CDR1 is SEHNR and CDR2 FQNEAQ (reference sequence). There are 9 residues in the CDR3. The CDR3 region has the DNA TGTGCCAGCAGCCATGAGCAGTTCTTC. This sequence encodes CASSHEQFF.

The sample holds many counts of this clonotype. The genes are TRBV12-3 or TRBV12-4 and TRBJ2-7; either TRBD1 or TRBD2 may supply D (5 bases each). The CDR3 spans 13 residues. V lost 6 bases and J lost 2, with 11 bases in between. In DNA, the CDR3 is TGTGCCAGCAGGACGGGACCGACCTACGAGCAGTACTTC. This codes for CASRTGPTYEQYF.

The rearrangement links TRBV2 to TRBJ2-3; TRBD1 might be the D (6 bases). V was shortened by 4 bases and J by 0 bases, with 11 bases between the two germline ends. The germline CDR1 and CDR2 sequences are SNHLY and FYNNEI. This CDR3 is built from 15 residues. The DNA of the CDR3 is TGTGCCAGCAGTGCAGGGACATCTAGCACAGATACGCAGTATTTT. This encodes CASSAGTSSTDTQYF.

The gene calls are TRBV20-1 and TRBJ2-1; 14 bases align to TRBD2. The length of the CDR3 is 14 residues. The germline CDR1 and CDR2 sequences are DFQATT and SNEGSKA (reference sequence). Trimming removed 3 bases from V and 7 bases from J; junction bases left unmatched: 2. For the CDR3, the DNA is TGCAGTGCTAGGGGACTAGCGGGAGTTAATGAGCAGTTCTTC. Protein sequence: CSARGLAGVNEQFF.

The CDR3, as DNA: TGTGCCAGTACCACACTAGCGGGAGGTCGCGAGCAGTACTTC. It codes for CASTTLAGGREQYF. The J gene is TRBJ2-7, the V gene TRBV19; 12 nucleotides match TRBD2. This CDR3 is 14 amino acids long. V shed 7 bases, J shed 6 bases, and the junction held 7 bases outside the gene matches. Per the germline V gene, CDR1 is LNHDA and CDR2 is SQIVND (reference sequence).

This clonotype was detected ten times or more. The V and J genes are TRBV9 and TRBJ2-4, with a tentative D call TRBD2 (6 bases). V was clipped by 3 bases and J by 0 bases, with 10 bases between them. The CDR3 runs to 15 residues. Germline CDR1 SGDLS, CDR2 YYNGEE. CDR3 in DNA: TGTGCCAGCAGCGCCCCGGGACTAGCCAAAAACATTCAGTACTTC. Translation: CASSAPGLAKNIQYF.

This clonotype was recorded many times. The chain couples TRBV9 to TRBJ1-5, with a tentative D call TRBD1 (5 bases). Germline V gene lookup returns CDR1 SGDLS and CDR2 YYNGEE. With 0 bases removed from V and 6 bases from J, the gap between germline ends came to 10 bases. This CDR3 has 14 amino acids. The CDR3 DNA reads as TGTGCCAGCAGCGTAGGTGGAGGGGCTCAGCCCCAGCATTTT. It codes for CASSVGGGAQPQHF.

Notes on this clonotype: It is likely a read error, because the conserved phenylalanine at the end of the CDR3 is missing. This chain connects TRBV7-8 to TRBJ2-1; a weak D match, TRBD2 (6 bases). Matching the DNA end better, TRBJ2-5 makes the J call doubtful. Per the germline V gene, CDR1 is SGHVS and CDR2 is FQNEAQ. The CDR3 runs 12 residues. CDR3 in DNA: TGTACCAGCAGCCCAAGCGGGGAGACCCAGTACCTC. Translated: CTSSPSGETQYL.

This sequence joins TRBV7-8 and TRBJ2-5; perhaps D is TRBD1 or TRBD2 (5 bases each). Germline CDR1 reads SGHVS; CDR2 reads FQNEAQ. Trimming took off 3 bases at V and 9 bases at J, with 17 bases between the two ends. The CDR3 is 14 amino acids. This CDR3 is CASSFGLGQEAQYF. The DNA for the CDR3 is TGTGCCAGCAGCTTTGGGCTGGGGCAGGAGGCCCAGTACTTC.

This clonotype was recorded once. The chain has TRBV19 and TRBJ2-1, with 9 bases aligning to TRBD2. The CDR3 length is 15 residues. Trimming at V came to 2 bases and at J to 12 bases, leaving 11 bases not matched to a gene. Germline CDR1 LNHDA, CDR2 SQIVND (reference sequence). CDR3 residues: CASSIRASGVEGQFF. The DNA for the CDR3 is TGTGCCAGTAGTATAAGGGCTAGCGGGGTAGAGGGGCAGTTCTTC.

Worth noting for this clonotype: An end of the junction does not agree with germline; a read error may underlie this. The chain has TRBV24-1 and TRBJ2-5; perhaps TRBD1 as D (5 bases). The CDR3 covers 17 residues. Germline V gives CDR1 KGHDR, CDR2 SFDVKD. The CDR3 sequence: CAASDGAQGRMEETQYF. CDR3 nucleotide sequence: TGTGCCGCCAGTGATGGGGCCCAGGGAAGGATGGAGGAGACCCAGTACTTC.

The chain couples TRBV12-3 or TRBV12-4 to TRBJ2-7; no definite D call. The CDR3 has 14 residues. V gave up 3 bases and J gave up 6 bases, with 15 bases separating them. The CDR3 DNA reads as TGTGCCAGCAGTTTCTCATCAGCAGGTAGCGAGCAGTACTTC. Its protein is CASSFSSAGSEQYF.

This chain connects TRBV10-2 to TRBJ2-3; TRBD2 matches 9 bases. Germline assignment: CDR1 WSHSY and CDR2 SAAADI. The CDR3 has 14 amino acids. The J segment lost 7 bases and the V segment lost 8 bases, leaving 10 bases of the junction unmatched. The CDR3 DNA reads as TGCGCCAGCGGCCTTAGCGGGAGCGGGAATACGCAGTATTTT. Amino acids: CASGLSGSGNTQYF.